Following are 4 T cell receptor beta chains from one sample sequenced in a study of spatial heterogeneity in lung cancer. Time point meaning: sample taken at primary tumor resection. A single record per CDR3 protein comes from TCRdb applying MiXCR to the 5' RACE reads. The sample consists of under 4,000 distinct CDR3 sequences, less than 3.5% of them appearing once. These receptors have no identified antigens. General study findings and limits: Mutation counts in tumors were tracked by counts of expanded intratumoral alpha and beta TCRs.

Material: lung tumor tissue, obtained at surgery. These receptors all stem from a male donor with early-stage non-small cell lung cancer.

By proportion, this clonotype is medium-sized. The chain combines TRBV5-1 with TRBJ2-5, with TRBD1 as a possible D gene (7 bases). V was shortened by 7 bases and J by 5 bases, with 21 bases between the two germline ends. The CDR3 spans 15 residues. Germline V gives CDR1 SGHRS, CDR2 YFSETQ. Here the CDR3 reads CASSRGAQRAETQYF. CDR3 DNA sequence: TGCGCCAGCTCCAGGGGGGCGCAACGAGCGGAGACCCAGTACTTC.

This clonotype is medium-sized (0.01 to 0.1%) within its sample. The chain links TRBV4-3 to TRBJ2-5; D not resolved. V lost 0 bases to trimming and J lost 4 bases, with 9 bases between them. The CDR3 totals 14 residues. Germline V lookup: CDR1 LGHNA, CDR2 YSLEER. DNA for the CDR3: TGCGCCAGCAGCCAAGATCCAGCCTCAGAGACCCAGTACTTC. Its protein is CASSQDPASETQYF.

Relative to its sample, this clonotype is medium-sized (0.01 to 0.1%). The chain has TRBV6-5 and TRBJ1-3; TRBD1 matches 8 bases. This CDR3 region has 13 residues. Germline CDR1 MNHEY, CDR2 SVGAGI. Trimming cost V 8 bases and J 0 bases; bases outside gene matches: 0. The chain's CDR3 is CASGTGSGNTIYF. The CDR3 bases are TGTGCCAGCGGGACAGGCTCTGGAAACACCATATATTTT.

This clonotype is termed medium-sized. The chain uses TRBV2 and TRBJ2-5, with unresolved D. The CDR3 extends over 15 amino acids. In germline, CDR1 is SNHLY, CDR2 FYNNEI. V dropped 4 bases and J dropped 3 bases, with 15 bases sitting between them. CDR3 coding DNA: TGTGCCAGCAGTGCGTTAGGCATCCCGGAAGAGACCCAGTACTTC. Protein sequence: CASSALGIPEETQYF.